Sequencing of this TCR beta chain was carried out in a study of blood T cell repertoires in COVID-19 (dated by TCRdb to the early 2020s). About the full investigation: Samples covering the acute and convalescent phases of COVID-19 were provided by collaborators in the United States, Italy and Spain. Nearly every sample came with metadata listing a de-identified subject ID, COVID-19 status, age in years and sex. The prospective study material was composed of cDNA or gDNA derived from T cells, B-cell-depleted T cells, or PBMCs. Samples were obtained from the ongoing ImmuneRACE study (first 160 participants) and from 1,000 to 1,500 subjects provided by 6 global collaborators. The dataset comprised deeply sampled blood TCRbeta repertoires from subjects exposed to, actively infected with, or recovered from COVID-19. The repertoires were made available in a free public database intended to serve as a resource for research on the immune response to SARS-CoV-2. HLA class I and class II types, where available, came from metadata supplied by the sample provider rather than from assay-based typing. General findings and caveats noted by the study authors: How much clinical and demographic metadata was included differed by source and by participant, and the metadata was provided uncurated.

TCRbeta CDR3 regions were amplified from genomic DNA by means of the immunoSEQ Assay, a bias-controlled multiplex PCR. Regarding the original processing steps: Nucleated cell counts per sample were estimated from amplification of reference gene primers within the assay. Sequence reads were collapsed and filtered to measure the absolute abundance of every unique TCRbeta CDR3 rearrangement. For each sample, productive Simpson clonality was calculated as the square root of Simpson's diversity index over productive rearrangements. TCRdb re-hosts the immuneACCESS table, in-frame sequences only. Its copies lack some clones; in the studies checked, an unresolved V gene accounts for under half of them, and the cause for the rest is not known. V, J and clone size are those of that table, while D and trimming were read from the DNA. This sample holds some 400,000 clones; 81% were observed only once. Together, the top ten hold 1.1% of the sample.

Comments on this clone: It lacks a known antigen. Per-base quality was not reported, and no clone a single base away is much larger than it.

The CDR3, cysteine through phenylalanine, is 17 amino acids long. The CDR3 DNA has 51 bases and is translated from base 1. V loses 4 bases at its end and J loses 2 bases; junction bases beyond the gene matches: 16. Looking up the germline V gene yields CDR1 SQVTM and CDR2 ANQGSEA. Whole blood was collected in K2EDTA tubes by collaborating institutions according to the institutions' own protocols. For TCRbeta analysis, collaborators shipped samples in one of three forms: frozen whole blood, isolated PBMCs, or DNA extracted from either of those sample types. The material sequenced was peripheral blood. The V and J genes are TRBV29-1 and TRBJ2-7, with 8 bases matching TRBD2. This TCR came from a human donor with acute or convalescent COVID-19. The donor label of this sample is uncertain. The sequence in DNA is TGCAGCGTTGTTACTCCAGAAGGCGGGGGGAGACCCTACGAGCAGTACTTC. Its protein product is CSVVTPEGGGRPYEQYF.